A single TCR beta chain is shown here with its context. Antigen: not known. Assay used: immunoSEQ multiplex PCR; TCRdb lists only in-frame clones, some missing. Seen here are more than 80,000 clones, 83% observed once, and the top ten hold roughly 6.8%. Germline assignment: CDR1 KGHSH and CDR2 LQKENI. V dropped 1 base and J dropped 1; count of bases not matched to a gene: 7. The CDR3 runs to 18 residues. The entry originates in a study of a mutant IDH1 vaccine in newly diagnosed glioma. Overall study findings and caveats: Across multiple MHC alleles, approximately 93% of patients had vaccine-induced responses. It seemed that pseudoprogression was not linked to changes in the top peripheral T cell clonotypes.

The sample's time point: baseline, week 1 (first vaccination visit). As to treatment: pre-vaccination baseline after standard-of-care therapy. The sequences come from PBMCs, collected from a glioma patient treated with radiotherapy, temozolomide or both. The sequence came from a woman in her fifties or sixties with glioma. The rearrangement joins TRBV18 to TRBJ2-6, with 7 bases matching TRBD1. Here the CDR3 DNA reads TGTGCCAGCTCACCACGCCCCCAGGGGGTGTCTGGGGCCAACGTCCTGACTTTC. Residues: CASSPRPQGVSGANVLTF.